The clone carrying this T cell receptor (beta chain) appeared many times. These data are taken from a study of T-cell reconstitution after alpha-beta-depleted transplantation in children. During its preparation, the TCRbeta library received unique molecular identifiers. TCRdb reprocessed the PCR reads with MiXCR, giving one entry per CDR3 protein. The data hold approximately 800,000 distinct CDR3 sequences, with 16% observed a single time. Trimming stripped 8 bases from V and 6 bases from J, with 20 bases between. The CDR3 extends over 14 amino acids. CDR1 and CDR2 from the germline V gene are ENHRY and SYGVKD.

The source material was PBMCs, mostly from graft donor cells, sampled 360 days after TCRalphabeta/CD19-depleted stem cell transplant. V and J are TRBV10-3 and TRBJ2-7; D ambiguous. The sequence was obtained from a male patient between 10 and 17 years old who had a stem cell transplant for acute lymphoblastic leukemia, so the T cells may come from the graft donor. CDR3 in DNA: TGTGCCATCGGTTTCACTTCTTCCCAAAGCGAGCAGTACTTC. Encoded protein: CAIGFTSSQSEQYF.